Below, one T cell receptor beta chain is given with its context. The sample comes from a study of blood T cell repertoires in COVID-19. Study-wide context: The samples span acute and convalescent COVID-19 from the United States, Italy and Spain. The analysed material was cDNA or gDNA that came from T cells, B-cell-depleted T cells, or PBMCs.

Per the germline V gene, CDR1 is MGHDK and CDR2 is SYGVNS. Losses at the gene ends were 2 bases for V and 6 bases for J; bases not matched to a gene: 6. This CDR3 contains 17 residues. Seattle patients were enrolled during active infection and followed longitudinally. In the authors' methods: Scientists estimated how many nucleated cells there were by amplifying reference gene primers. The protocol was immunoSEQ multiplex PCR, while the TCRdb copy is restricted to in-frame clones and leaves out a portion. From that table come the V and J calls and clone size; the DNA was used to work out D and trimming. The table lists about 120,000 clones, under 95% of them singletons.

This chain links TRBV25-1 with TRBJ2-1, with 14 nucleotides matching TRBD2. This TCR derives from a man aged 60 to 69 with COVID-19, enrolled during active disease. Input material: peripheral blood. The CDR3, as DNA: TGTGCCAGCAGTGAAAAGGGTGGACTAGCGGGAGGCAATGAGCAGTTCTTC. It specifies CASSEKGGLAGGNEQFF.